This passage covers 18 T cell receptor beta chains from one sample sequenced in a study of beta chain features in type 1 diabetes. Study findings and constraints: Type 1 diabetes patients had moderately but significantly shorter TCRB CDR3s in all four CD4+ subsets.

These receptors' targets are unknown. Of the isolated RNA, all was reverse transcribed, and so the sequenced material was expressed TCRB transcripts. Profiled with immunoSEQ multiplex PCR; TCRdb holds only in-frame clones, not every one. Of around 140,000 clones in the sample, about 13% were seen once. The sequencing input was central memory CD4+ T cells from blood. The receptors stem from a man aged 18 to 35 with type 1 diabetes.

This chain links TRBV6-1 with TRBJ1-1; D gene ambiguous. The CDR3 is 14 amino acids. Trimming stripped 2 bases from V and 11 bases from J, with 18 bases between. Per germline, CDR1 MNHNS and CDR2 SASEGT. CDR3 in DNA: TGTGCCAGCAGTGAACAATTGATGGGTGACAACGCTTTCTTT. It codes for CASSEQLMGDNAFF.

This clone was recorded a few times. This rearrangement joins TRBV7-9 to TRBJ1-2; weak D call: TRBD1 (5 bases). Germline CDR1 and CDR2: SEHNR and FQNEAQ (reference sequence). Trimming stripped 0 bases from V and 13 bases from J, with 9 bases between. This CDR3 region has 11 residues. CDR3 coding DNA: TGTGCCAGCAGCTTAGCCGAAGGGGCCACCTTC. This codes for CASSLAEGATF.

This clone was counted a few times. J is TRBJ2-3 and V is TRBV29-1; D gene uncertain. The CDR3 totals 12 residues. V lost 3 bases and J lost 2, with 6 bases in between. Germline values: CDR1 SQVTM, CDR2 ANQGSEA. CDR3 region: CSVDLYTDTQYF. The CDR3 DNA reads TGCAGCGTTGACCTTTACACAGATACGCAGTATTTT.

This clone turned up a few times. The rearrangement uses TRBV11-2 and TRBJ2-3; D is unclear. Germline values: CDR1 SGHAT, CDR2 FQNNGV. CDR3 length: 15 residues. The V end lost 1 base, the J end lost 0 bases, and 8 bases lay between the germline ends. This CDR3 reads CASSLGGVSTDTQYF. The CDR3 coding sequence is TGTGCCAGCAGCTTAGGTGGGGTTAGCACAGATACGCAGTATTTT.

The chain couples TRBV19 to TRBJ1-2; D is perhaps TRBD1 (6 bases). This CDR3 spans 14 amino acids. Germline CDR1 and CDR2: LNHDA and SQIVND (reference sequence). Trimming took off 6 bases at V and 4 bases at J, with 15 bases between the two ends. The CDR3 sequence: CASSLQGGSYGYTF. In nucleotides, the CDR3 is TGTGCCAGTAGCCTACAGGGAGGTAGCTATGGCTACACCTTC.

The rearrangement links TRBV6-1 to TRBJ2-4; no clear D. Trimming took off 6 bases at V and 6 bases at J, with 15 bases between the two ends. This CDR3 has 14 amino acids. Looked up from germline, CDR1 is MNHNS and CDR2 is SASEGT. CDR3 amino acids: CASRFSGPGNIQYF. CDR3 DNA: TGTGCCAGCAGATTCTCTGGTCCGGGAAACATTCAGTACTTC.

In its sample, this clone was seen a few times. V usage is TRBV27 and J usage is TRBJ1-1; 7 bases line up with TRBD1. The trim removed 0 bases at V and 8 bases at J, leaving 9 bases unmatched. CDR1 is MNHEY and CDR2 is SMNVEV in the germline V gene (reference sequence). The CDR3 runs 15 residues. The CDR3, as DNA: TGTGCCAGCAGTTTATCGACAGGGTTGACTATGGAAGCTTTCTTT. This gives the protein CASSLSTGLTMEAFF.

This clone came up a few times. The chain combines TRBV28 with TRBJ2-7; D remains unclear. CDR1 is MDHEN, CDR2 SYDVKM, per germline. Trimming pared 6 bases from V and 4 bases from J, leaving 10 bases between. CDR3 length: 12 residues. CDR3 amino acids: CASSPGRYEQYF. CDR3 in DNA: TGTGCCAGCAGCCCCGGAAGATACGAGCAGTACTTC. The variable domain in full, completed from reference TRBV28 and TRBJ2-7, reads DVKVTQSSRYLVKRTGEKVFLECVQDMDHENMFWYRQDPGLGLRLIYFSYDVKMKEKGDIPEGYSVSREKKERFSLILESASTNQTSMYLCASSPGRYEQYFGPGTRLTVT.

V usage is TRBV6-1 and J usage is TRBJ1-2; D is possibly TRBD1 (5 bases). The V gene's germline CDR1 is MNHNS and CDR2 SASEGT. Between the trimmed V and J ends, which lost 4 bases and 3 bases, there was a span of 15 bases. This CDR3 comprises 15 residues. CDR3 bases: TGTGCCAGCAGTGGACGGACCACACAGGACTATGGCTACACCTTC. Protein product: CASSGRTTQDYGYTF.

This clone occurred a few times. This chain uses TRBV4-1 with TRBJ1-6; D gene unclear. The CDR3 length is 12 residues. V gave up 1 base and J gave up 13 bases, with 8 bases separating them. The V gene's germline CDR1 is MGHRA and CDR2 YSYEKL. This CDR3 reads CASSQGVYPLHF. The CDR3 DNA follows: TGCGCCAGCAGCCAAGGGGTGTATCCCCTCCACTTT.

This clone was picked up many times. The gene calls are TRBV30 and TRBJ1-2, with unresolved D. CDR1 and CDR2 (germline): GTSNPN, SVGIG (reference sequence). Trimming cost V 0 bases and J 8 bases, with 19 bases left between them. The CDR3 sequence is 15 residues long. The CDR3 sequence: CAWSVLHLEASGYTF. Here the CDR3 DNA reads TGTGCCTGGAGTGTACTACACTTAGAGGCCTCGGGCTACACCTTC.

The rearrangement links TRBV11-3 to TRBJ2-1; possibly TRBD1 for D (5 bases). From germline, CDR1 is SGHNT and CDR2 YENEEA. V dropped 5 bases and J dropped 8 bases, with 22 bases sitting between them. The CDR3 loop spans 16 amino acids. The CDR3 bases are TGTGCCAGCAGCACAGGCCCCGGGCCTCTCCCCGATGAGCAGTTCTTC. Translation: CASSTGPGPLPDEQFF.

DNA for the CDR3: TGCAGTGTCCGGGGGCCCTACGAGCAGTACTTC. Translated: CSVRGPYEQYF. The V call is TRBV20-1, the J call TRBJ2-7, with D possibly being TRBD1 or TRBD2 (6 bases each). The CDR3 runs 11 residues. In germline, CDR1 is DFQATT, CDR2 SNEGSKA (reference sequence). V was clipped by 7 bases and J by 2 bases, with 9 bases between them.

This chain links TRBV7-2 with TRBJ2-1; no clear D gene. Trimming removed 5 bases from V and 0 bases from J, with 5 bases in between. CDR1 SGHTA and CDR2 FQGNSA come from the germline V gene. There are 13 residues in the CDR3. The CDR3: CASSAPSYNEQFF. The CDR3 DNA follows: TGTGCCAGCAGCGCCCCCTCCTACAATGAGCAGTTCTTC.

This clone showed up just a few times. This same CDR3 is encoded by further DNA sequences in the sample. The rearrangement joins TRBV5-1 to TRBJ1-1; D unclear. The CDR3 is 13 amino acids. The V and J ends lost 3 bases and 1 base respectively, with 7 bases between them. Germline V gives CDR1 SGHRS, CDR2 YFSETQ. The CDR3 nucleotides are TGCGCCAGCAGCTCGGAGGGGAACACTGAAGCTTTCTTT. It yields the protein CASSSEGNTEAFF. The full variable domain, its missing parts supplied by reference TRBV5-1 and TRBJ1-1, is KAGVTQTPRYLIKTRGQQVTLSCSPISGHRSVSWYQQTPGQGLQFLFEYFSETQRNKGNFPGRFSGRQFSNSRSEMNVSTLELGDSALYLCASSSEGNTEAFFGQGTRLTVV.

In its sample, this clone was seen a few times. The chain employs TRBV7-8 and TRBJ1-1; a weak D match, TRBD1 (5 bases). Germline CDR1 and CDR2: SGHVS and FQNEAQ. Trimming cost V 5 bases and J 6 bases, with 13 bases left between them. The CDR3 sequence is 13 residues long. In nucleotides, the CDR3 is TGTGCCAGCAGCCAAAGGGGTAGCCCTGAAGCTTTCTTT. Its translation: CASSQRGSPEAFF.

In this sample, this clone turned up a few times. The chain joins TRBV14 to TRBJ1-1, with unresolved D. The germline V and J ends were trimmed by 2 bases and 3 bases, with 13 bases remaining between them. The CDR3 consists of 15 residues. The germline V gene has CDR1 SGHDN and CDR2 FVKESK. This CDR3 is CASSQFQARDTEAFF. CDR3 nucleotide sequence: TGTGCCAGCAGCCAATTCCAGGCCCGTGACACTGAAGCTTTCTTT.

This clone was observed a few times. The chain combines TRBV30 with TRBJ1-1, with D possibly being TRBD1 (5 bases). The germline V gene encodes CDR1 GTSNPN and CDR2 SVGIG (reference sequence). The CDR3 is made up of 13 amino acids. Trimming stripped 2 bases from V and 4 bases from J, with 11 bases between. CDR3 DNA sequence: TGTGCCTGGAGTCTCGGCCAGGGCACTGAAGCTTTCTTT. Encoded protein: CAWSLGQGTEAFF.